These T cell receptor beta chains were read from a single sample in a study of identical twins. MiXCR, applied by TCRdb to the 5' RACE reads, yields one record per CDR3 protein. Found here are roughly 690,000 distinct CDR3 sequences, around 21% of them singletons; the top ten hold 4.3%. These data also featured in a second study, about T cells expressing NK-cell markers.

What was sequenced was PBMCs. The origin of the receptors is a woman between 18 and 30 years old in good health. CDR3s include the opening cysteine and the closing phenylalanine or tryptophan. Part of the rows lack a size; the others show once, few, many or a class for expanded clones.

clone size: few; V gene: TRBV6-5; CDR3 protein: CASSYSVGYEQYF
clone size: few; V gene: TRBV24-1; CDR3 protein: CATISSALAGPYEQYF
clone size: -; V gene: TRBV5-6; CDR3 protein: CASSRWTGDRPNTEAFF
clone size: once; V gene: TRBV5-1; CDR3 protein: CASRSGDTNTGELFF
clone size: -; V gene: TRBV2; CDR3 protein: CASSENRSKGYTF
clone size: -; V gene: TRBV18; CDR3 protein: CASSLQQGAGETQYF
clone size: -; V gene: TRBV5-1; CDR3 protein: CASSTLRGDQYEQYF
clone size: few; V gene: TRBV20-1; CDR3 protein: CSARPPGSYNEQFF
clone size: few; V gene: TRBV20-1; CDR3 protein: CSARDQGSGRAMDIQYF
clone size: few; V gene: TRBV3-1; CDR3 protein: CASSQDIRGQGAYEQYF
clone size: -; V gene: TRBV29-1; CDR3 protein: CSAGTESSGANVLTF
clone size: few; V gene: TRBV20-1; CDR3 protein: CSARGPRGRIRPSNEQFF
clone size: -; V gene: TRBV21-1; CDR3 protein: CASSRGETDTQYF
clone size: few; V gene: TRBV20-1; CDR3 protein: CSAMAGPQETQYF
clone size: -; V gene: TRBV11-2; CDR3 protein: CASRGGTGRAETQYF
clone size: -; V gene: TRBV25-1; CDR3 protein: CASMGPGASDTQYF
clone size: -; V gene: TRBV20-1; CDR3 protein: CSATGLAGTDTQYF
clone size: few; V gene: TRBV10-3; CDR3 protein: CAIGSGGTKETQYF
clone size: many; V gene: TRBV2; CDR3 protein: CASRTRTGPGGEQYF
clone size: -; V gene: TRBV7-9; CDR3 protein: CASRNTGADTQYF
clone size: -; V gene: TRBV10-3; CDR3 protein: CAISELAWGRSDEQFF
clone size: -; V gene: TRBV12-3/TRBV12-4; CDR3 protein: CASSLGQTSGNTDTQYF
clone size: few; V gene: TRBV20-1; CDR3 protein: CSASRAAETQYF
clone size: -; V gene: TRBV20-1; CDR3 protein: CSAYSHQETQYF
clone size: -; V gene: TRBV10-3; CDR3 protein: CAITATRGSETQYF
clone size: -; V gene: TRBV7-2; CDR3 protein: CASSLMGALTDTQYF
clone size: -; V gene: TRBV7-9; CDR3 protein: CASSLELGAVRNEQFF
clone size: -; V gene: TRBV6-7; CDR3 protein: CASSYSRSPGDRNTEAFF